This TCR beta chain was recorded in a study of T cells in Graves' hyperthyroidism and ophthalmopathy. The germline V gene has CDR1 SGHRS and CDR2 YFSETQ. CDR3 length: 15 amino acids. Trimming at V came to 0 bases and at J to 9 bases, leaving 9 bases not matched to a gene. Many counts were recorded for this clonotype. Stable Graves' hyperthyroidism denoted no ophthalmopathy progression over 18 months. Diagnostic assessment was based on clinical symptoms, serum thyroxine and TRAb, thyroid ultrasound and orbital computed tomography. TCR beta CDR3 sequences were amplified from RNA transcripts. The TCR CDR3 was amplified in a first-round RT-PCR using the HTBI primer set. TCRdb reprocessed the multiplex PCR reads with MiXCR, giving one entry per CDR3 protein. Of 350,000 to 450,000 distinct CDR3 sequences in the sample, about 14% were seen once.

The chain has TRBV5-1 and TRBJ2-1; 7 nucleotides line up with TRBD2. This sequence originates from a woman aged 55-75 years with Graves' hyperthyroidism. Material for sequencing was blood. In DNA, the CDR3 is TGCGCCAGCAGCTTGGATACGGGTGGCGGGAGTGAGCAGTTCTTC. As protein: CASSLDTGGGSEQFF.